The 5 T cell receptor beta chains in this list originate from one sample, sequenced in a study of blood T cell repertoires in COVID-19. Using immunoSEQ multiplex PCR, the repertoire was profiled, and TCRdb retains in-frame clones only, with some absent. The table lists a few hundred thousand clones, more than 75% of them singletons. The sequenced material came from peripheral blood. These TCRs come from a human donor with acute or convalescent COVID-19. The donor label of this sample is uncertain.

CDR3 in amino acids: CASSIADDWGRPTEAFF. The CDR3 DNA reads TGTGCCAGCAGCATAGCGGATGACTGGGGCCGACCCACTGAAGCTTTCTTT. The chain is built from TRBV11-2 and TRBJ1-1; a weak D match, TRBD1 (5 bases). This CDR3 spans 17 amino acids. In germline, CDR1 is SGHAT, CDR2 FQNNGV. V was clipped by 5 bases and J by 4 bases, with 23 bases between them.

The CDR3 protein is CASSRGGPGTEAFF. The CDR3 DNA follows: TGTGCCAGCAGCCGGGGAGGGCCGGGCACTGAAGCTTTCTTT. The chain recombines TRBV2 with TRBJ1-1; unclear D gene. From germline, CDR1 is SNHLY and CDR2 FYNNEI. The CDR3 runs 14 residues. Trimming pared 6 bases from V and 4 bases from J, leaving 15 bases between.

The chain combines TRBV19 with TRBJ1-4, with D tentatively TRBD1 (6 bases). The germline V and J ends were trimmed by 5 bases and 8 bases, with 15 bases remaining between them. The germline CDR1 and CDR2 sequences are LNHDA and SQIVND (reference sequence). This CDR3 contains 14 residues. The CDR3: CASSWSRGGEKLFF. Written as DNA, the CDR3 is TGTGCCAGTAGTTGGTCCAGGGGTGGGGAAAAACTGTTTTTT.

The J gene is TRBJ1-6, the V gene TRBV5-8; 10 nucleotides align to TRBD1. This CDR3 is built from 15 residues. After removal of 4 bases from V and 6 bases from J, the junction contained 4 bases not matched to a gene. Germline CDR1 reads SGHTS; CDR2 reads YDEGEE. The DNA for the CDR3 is TGTGCCAGCAGCACCCGACAGGGGGCTAATTCACCCCTCCACTTT. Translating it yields CASSTRQGANSPLHF.

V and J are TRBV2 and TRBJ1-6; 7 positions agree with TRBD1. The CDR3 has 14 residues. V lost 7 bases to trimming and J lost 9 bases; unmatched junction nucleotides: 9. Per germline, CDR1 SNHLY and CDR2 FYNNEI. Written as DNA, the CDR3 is TGTGCCAGCAAAGGGACAGCTGCCCTTTCACCCCTCCACTTT. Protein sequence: CASKGTAALSPLHF.